The source of this TCR beta chain is a study of blood T cell repertoires in COVID-19. Study details: Italy, Spain and the United States were the sources of the convalescent and acute COVID-19 samples. T cells, B-cell-depleted T cells, or PBMCs provided the cDNA or gDNA that served as material.

This clone was recorded once. Clones were read by immunoSEQ multiplex PCR, and TCRdb kept only the in-frame ones, dropping some. The table lists 64,000 or so clones, 80% to 90% of them singletons. Germline CDR1 reads SGHDT; CDR2 reads YYEEEE. V lost 4 bases, J lost 3 bases, and 9 bases stayed unmatched. This CDR3 has 15 residues. This TCR was recovered from a man aged 40-50 years with acute or convalescent COVID-19. The chain uses TRBV5-6 and TRBJ1-2, with 7 bases matching TRBD1. The sample taken for sequencing was peripheral blood. CDR3: CASSPSGGEDYGYTF. In DNA, the CDR3 is TGTGCCAGCAGCCCATCAGGGGGTGAGGACTATGGCTACACCTTC.